The sequence of this T cell receptor (beta chain) was determined in a study of shared clonotypes between healthy human individuals. Sequenced by immunoSEQ multiplex PCR; TCRdb stores in-frame clones only, minus some. The sample records roughly 1 million clones, around 75% being singletons. Per germline, CDR1 WSHSY and CDR2 SAAADI. This CDR3 is built from 14 residues. Trimming took 5 bases from V and 4 from J; bases not matched to a gene: 5. The chain carries TRBV10-2 and TRBJ2-5; 9 positions match TRBD1. The specimen sequenced was memory CD4+ T cells sorted from blood. Subset defined: CD45RA-negative fraction. The clonotype originates from a man younger than 30 in good health. This CDR3 is CASSPQGQGETQYF. The DNA for the CDR3 is TGCGCCAGCAGTCCTCAGGGACAGGGAGAGACCCAGTACTTC.